One and the same sample provided the 17 T cell receptor beta chains below, sequenced in a study of patients and donors after allogeneic stem cell transplantation (dated by TCRdb to about 2020). The library came from RT-PCR. Reads for this sample came from a NextSeq 550. In TCRdb, the public reads were trimmed at Q25 with fastp and aligned with MiXCR, with productive beta chains retained. Entries that share a CDR3 protein sequence are merged under the most common genes and DNA. This sample lists some 880,000 distinct CDR3 sequences; over 15% were detected once. The top ten hold around 5.5% of the sample. Sequencing was carried out using blood, either unsorted or a sorted T cell fraction (not recorded which). The receptor source for this set is a human donor who was either an allogeneic HSCT recipient or a stem cell or donor lymphocyte infusion donor (not recorded which). It is not recorded whose cells these are; they may come from a transplant donor.

The chain joins TRBV9 to TRBJ1-3, with TRBD1 as a possible D gene (5 bases). Between the trimmed V and J ends, which lost 0 bases and 8 bases, there was a span of 12 bases. The CDR3 consists of 14 residues. Per germline, CDR1 SGDLS and CDR2 YYNGEE. The CDR3 protein is CASSVVPGLDTIYF. The DNA of the CDR3 is TGTGCCAGCAGCGTAGTCCCAGGGTTGGACACCATATATTTT.

The chain has TRBV12-3 or TRBV12-4 and TRBJ2-5, with 8 nucleotides matching TRBD1. The CDR3 is 15 amino acids. V dropped 5 bases and J dropped 4; count of bases not matched to a gene: 9. The chain's CDR3 is CASSQGQGSLETQYF. The CDR3, as DNA: TGTGCCAGCAGTCAAGGACAGGGATCGTTAGAGACCCAGTACTTC.

This clonotype occurred a few times. This chain uses TRBV11-2 with TRBJ2-3, with D perhaps TRBD2 (6 bases). CDR1 SGHAT and CDR2 FQNNGV come from the germline V gene. V lost 0 bases and J lost 3, with 16 bases in between. CDR3 length: 17 amino acids. CDR3 DNA: TGTGCCAGCAGCTTAGATCTTTGGGGGGTGAAGACAGATACGCAGTATTTT. Its protein product is CASSLDLWGVKTDTQYF.

This sequence joins TRBV5-1 and TRBJ1-1; TRBD1 matches at 8 bases. The CDR3 covers 14 residues. J lost 4 bases, V lost 6 bases, and 8 bases had no gene match. Germline V lookup: CDR1 SGHRS, CDR2 YFSETQ. DNA for the CDR3: TGCGCCAGCAACCCAGGGGGCTCGGGCACTGAAGCTTTCTTT. Residues: CASNPGGSGTEAFF.

The chain employs TRBV11-2 and TRBJ2-3; TRBD2 matches 15 bases. Germline lookup yields CDR1 SGHAT and CDR2 FQNNGV. The CDR3 is 19 residues long. J lost 2 bases, V lost 1 base, and 7 bases had no gene match. The CDR3 is CASSLVLGTSGGHTDTQYF. In DNA, the CDR3 is TGTGCCAGCAGCTTAGTCTTGGGGACTAGCGGGGGGCACACAGATACGCAGTATTTT.

This clonotype was observed once. The chain carries TRBV19 and TRBJ2-2; no clear D gene. With 6 bases removed from V and 6 bases from J, the gap between germline ends came to 8 bases. Per germline, CDR1 LNHDA and CDR2 SQIVND (reference sequence). This CDR3 spans 12 amino acids. The CDR3 loop reads CASSWRSGELFF. The CDR3 bases are TGTGCCAGTAGCTGGCGGTCCGGGGAGCTGTTTTTT.

The chain uses TRBV12-3 or TRBV12-4 and TRBJ2-2; TRBD2 aligns across 8 bases. Germline trimming cut 6 bases from V and 0 bases from J; bases unmatched to any gene: 6. This CDR3 region has 16 residues. The CDR3: CASSPLAGSNTGELFF. In DNA, the CDR3 is TGTGCCAGCAGCCCGCTAGCGGGCTCGAACACCGGGGAGCTGTTTTTT.

The chain uses TRBV7-2 and TRBJ2-2; 9 positions match TRBD1. Germline loops: CDR1 SGHTA, CDR2 FQGNSA. The CDR3 consists of 15 residues. J gave up 4 bases and V 4 bases, and 4 bases lay outside the gene matches. This CDR3 is CASSWTGDSTGELFF. The DNA for the CDR3 is TGTGCCAGCAGCTGGACAGGGGACTCCACCGGGGAGCTGTTTTTT.

The rearrangement uses TRBV12-3 or TRBV12-4 and TRBJ1-2; 8 nucleotides agree with TRBD1. V shed 7 bases and J 4 bases; nucleotides not matched to a gene: 8. CDR3 length equals 14 residues. CDR3 DNA sequence: TGTGCCAGCACCCAGGACAGGGCCGGCTATGGCTACACCTTC. Residues: CASTQDRAGYGYTF.

This clonotype was counted between two and nine times. The chain has TRBV12-3 or TRBV12-4 and TRBJ1-6; D perhaps matches TRBD1 (5 bases). The CDR3 totals 14 residues. V was trimmed by 5 bases and J by 7 bases, leaving 12 bases between them. CDR3 DNA: TGTGCCAGCAGTCGACAGAGCCCCAATTCACCCCTCCACTTT. Translated, it gives CASSRQSPNSPLHF.

This clonotype has a handful of counts. This sequence joins TRBV25-1 and TRBJ1-2; 7 bases map to TRBD1. The germline gives CDR1 MGHDK, CDR2 SYGVNS. Trimming took 0 bases from V and 4 from J; bases not matched to a gene: 8. The CDR3 is 16 amino acids. CDR3 amino acids: CASSEYHRGGSYGYTF. The CDR3 nucleotides are TGTGCCAGCAGTGAATATCACAGGGGAGGAAGCTATGGCTACACCTTC.

CDR3 sequence: CASSLGAGRGPDTQYF. DNA of the CDR3: TGTGCCAGCAGTTTAGGGGCGGGAAGGGGCCCAGATACGCAGTATTTT. The V gene is TRBV12-3 or TRBV12-4, the J gene TRBJ2-3, with D possibly matching TRBD2 (6 bases). Trimming took off 1 base at V and 4 bases at J, with 15 bases between the two ends. This CDR3 has 16 residues.

This clonotype was counted a few times. The chain carries TRBV24-1 and TRBJ2-2, with D unresolved. This CDR3 spans 12 amino acids. Per the germline V gene, CDR1 is KGHDR and CDR2 is SFDVKD. The V gene lost 9 bases and the J gene lost 4 bases, with 8 bases spanning the gap. In nucleotides, the CDR3 is TGTGCCACCGGGCGAGGCACCGGGGAGCTGTTTTTT. Translating gives CATGRGTGELFF.

The V call is TRBV20-1, the J call TRBJ2-1; perhaps TRBD2 as D (6 bases). CDR3 size: 11 residues. The V and J ends lost 1 base and 9 bases respectively, with 7 bases between them. The germline V gene encodes CDR1 DFQATT and CDR2 SNEGSKA (reference sequence). The CDR3 protein is CSARGRGEQFF. In DNA form, the CDR3 reads TGCAGTGCTAGAGGGAGGGGTGAGCAGTTCTTC.

The sample holds a few counts of this clonotype. The rearrangement uses TRBV25-1 and TRBJ2-2; D ambiguous. The CDR3 covers 13 residues. Trimming stripped 6 bases from V and 5 bases from J, with 10 bases between. Germline V CDR1 and CDR2: MGHDK, SYGVNS. CDR3 bases: TGTGCCAGCAGCAATTATGGGACCGGGGAGCTGTTTTTT. It codes for CASSNYGTGELFF. The full variable domain, rest sourced from reference TRBV25-1 and TRBJ2-2, is EADIYQTPRYLVIGTGKKITLECSQTMGHDKMYWYQQDPGMELHLIHYSYGVNSTEKGDLSSESTVSRIRTEHFPLTLESARPSHTSQYLCASSNYGTGELFFGEGSRLTVL.

This chain connects TRBV3-1 to TRBJ2-1, with 8 bases aligning to TRBD1. CDR1 is LGHDT and CDR2 is YNNKEL in the germline V gene (reference sequence). V was pared by 0 bases and J by 4 bases, with 5 bases of the junction left unmatched. The CDR3 has 16 amino acids. The DNA for the CDR3 is TGTGCCAGCAGCCAAGAGAAGGACAGGGTTTACAATGAGCAGTTCTTC. It encodes CASSQEKDRVYNEQFF.

This clonotype was counted only a few times. The rearrangement joins TRBV7-2 to TRBJ2-5, with TRBD2 matching over 7 bases. Germline V lookup: CDR1 SGHTA, CDR2 FQGNSA. The CDR3 sequence is 14 residues long. J lost 5 bases, V lost 11 bases, and 14 bases had no gene match. DNA of the CDR3: TGTGCCTGTGAACGGGTCCTCGGGAGGGAGACCCAGTACTTC. It translates to CACERVLGRETQYF.